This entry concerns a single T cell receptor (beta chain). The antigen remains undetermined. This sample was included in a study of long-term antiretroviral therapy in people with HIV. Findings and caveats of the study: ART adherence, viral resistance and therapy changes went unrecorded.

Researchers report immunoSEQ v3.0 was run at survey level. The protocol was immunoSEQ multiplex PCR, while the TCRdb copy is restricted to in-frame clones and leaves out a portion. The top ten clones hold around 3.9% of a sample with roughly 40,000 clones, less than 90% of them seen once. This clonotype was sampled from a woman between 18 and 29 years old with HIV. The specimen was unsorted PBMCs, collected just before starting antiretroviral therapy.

This CDR3 is CASTGPGYTF. CDR3 sequence (DNA): TGTGCCAGCACTGGACCGGGCTACACCTTC. The chain joins TRBV9 to TRBJ1-2, with unresolved D. The CDR3 has 10 amino acids. The V gene lost 6 bases and the J gene lost 8 bases, with 8 bases spanning the gap. Germline lookup yields CDR1 SGDLS and CDR2 YYNGEE.